The 16 T cell receptor beta chains below come from one sample, sequenced in a study of T cell responses to AZD1222 COVID-19 vaccine. The data were produced by immunoSEQ multiplex PCR, yet TCRdb's version contains in-frame clones alone and is incomplete. The table lists 95,000 to 130,000 clones, 92% of them singletons, with more than 1.5% in the top ten. This specimen consisted of peripheral blood, obtained 28 days after the second AZD1222 dose. The receptors were sampled from an adult who received the AZD1222 COVID-19 vaccine.

V gene TRBV12-3 or TRBV12-4 combines with J gene TRBJ1-2; perhaps TRBD1 as D (5 bases). CDR3 length: 11 residues. Trimming removed 6 bases at V and 7 bases at J, with 9 bases between. CDR3 coding DNA: TGTGCCAGCAGCCAGACAGCTGGCTACACCTTC. Translating gives CASSQTAGYTF.

This rearrangement joins TRBV19 to TRBJ1-5, with 7 bases aligning to TRBD1. Germline V CDR1 and CDR2: LNHDA, SQIVND (reference sequence). The J segment lost 8 bases and the V segment lost 1 base, leaving 8 bases of the junction unmatched. CDR3 length equals 15 residues. The CDR3 spells CASSIVWGQREPQHF. CDR3 sequence (DNA): TGTGCCAGTAGTATAGTTTGGGGACAGAGAGAGCCCCAGCATTTT.

The chain employs TRBV28 and TRBJ1-1; no clear D gene. The ends were cut back, 6 bases at V and 6 bases at J, with 8 bases in the middle. Per germline, CDR1 MDHEN and CDR2 SYDVKM. The CDR3 contains 11 residues. The CDR3: CASSRWAEAFF. The CDR3 nucleotides are TGTGCCAGCAGCCGATGGGCTGAAGCTTTCTTT.

In nucleotides, the CDR3 is TGTGCCAGCAGTTTACGGACTAGCGGACCCAATGAGCAGTTCTTC. This encodes CASSLRTSGPNEQFF. The V and J genes are TRBV27 and TRBJ2-1; the match to TRBD2 covers 10 bases. J was trimmed by 6 bases and V by 2 bases; bases with no gene match: 4. The CDR3 spans 15 residues. CDR1 is MNHEY and CDR2 is SMNVEV in the germline V gene (reference sequence).

The genes are TRBV9 and TRBJ2-1, with a weak D call TRBD2 (6 bases). In germline, CDR1 is SGDLS, CDR2 YYNGEE. V lost 4 bases to trimming and J lost 10 bases, with 15 bases between them. This CDR3 contains 13 residues. For the CDR3, the DNA is TGTGCCAGCAGCCCTCCGGGACTCACCGAGCAGTTCTTC. It is translated as CASSPPGLTEQFF.

The genes are TRBV12-3 or TRBV12-4 and TRBJ2-1, with a weak D call TRBD2 (5 bases). V was cut by 6 bases and J by 3 bases, with 6 bases left in between. The CDR3 sequence is 12 residues long. The DNA of the CDR3 is TGTGCCAGCAGCCGGGGCTACAATGAGCAGTTCTTC. This sequence encodes CASSRGYNEQFF.

The gene calls are TRBV28 and TRBJ2-7; the D call may be TRBD1 or TRBD2 (5 bases each). This CDR3 has 15 residues. Germline V gives CDR1 MDHEN, CDR2 SYDVKM. V was pared by 6 bases and J by 6 bases, with 21 bases between. The CDR3 region has the DNA TGTGCCAGCAGCCTAGCAGGGTTTACTTTACCCGAGCAGTACTTC. It codes for CASSLAGFTLPEQYF.

The chain carries TRBV23-1 and TRBJ1-1; no definite D call. TRBV23-1 is an open reading frame, and its role is uncertain. V was shortened by 6 bases and J by 7 bases, with 21 bases between the two germline ends. This CDR3 has 15 residues. In DNA form, the CDR3 reads TGCGCCAGCAGCCCGCACTGGTGGGTTGTTGATGAAGCTTTCTTT. Its protein product is CASSPHWWVVDEAFF.

The chain links TRBV9 to TRBJ1-6; D is unclear. CDR1 is SGDLS, CDR2 YYNGEE, per germline. The CDR3 is 12 amino acids. Trimming shortened V by 3 bases and J by 10 bases, and 8 bases separated the two germline ends. CDR3 residues: CASSATGSPLHF. The CDR3, as DNA: TGTGCCAGCAGCGCAACGGGCTCACCCCTCCACTTT.

This rearrangement joins TRBV5-1 to TRBJ2-5; tentatively, D is TRBD1 (5 bases). With 1 base removed from V and 1 base from J, the gap between germline ends came to 11 bases. CDR3 length: 15 amino acids. Germline CDR1 is SGHRS and CDR2 is YFSETQ. In DNA form, the CDR3 reads TGCGCCAGCAGCTTGATCCGACAGCTCCAAGAGACCCAGTACTTC. This gives the protein CASSLIRQLQETQYF.

The chain has TRBV19 and TRBJ1-1; D unclear. There are 13 residues in the CDR3. Per the germline V gene, CDR1 is LNHDA and CDR2 is SQIVND (reference sequence). Trimming removed 5 bases at V and 1 base at J, with 8 bases between. The CDR3, as DNA: TGTGCCAGTAGTTGGGGATCGAACACTGAAGCTTTCTTT. It yields the protein CASSWGSNTEAFF.

This sequence joins TRBV27 and TRBJ2-1; 7 bases are a match to TRBD2. Germline assignment: CDR1 MNHEY and CDR2 SMNVEV (reference sequence). The trim removed 4 bases at V and 7 bases at J, leaving 13 bases unmatched. The CDR3 runs to 16 residues. CDR3 sequence: CASSSARAGVGNEQFF. The CDR3 DNA is TGTGCCAGCAGTTCCGCAAGGGCGGGAGTGGGAAATGAGCAGTTCTTC.

V gene TRBV7-9 combines with J gene TRBJ1-4; no clear D. Trimming stripped 5 bases from V and 3 bases from J, with 13 bases between. The CDR3 has 15 residues. Germline CDR1 and CDR2: SEHNR and FQNEAQ (reference sequence). CDR3 protein: CASSPRDGANEKLFF. CDR3 sequence (DNA): TGTGCCAGCAGCCCCCGCGATGGGGCTAATGAAAAACTGTTTTTT.

V gene TRBV18 combines with J gene TRBJ1-1; no clear D. From germline, CDR1 is KGHSH and CDR2 LQKENI. V lost 3 bases and J 7 bases, leaving 12 bases between the germline ends. This CDR3 is 13 amino acids long. The CDR3 bases are TGTGCCAGCTCACCGAGCCCCCGCCATGAAGCTTTCTTT. It yields the protein CASSPSPRHEAFF.

On this clone itself: Other DNA variants within this sample encode the same CDR3. This chain joins TRBV28 and TRBJ2-7, with 8 nucleotides matching TRBD1. This CDR3 is built from 15 residues. Looked up from germline, CDR1 is MDHEN and CDR2 is SYDVKM. Trimming removed 3 bases from V and 4 bases from J; junction bases left unmatched: 8. CDR3 region: CASSLLGTGPYEQYF. The CDR3 region has the DNA TGTGCCAGCAGTTTGTTGGGGACAGGCCCTTACGAGCAGTACTTC.

This sequence joins TRBV19 and TRBJ2-7; maybe TRBD2 (5 bases). The CDR3 spans 16 residues. The germline V and J ends were trimmed by 4 bases and 0 bases, with 16 bases remaining between them. In germline, CDR1 is LNHDA, CDR2 SQIVND (reference sequence). CDR3 region: CASSSTPAEISYEQYF. DNA of the CDR3: TGTGCCAGTAGTAGTACCCCAGCGGAGATCTCCTACGAGCAGTACTTC.